This T cell receptor beta chain stems from a study of blood T cell repertoires in COVID-19. Background on the study: Spain, Italy and the United States supplied samples that represented acute and convalescent COVID-19.

V dropped 1 base and J dropped 5; count of bases not matched to a gene: 8. The CDR3 has 16 amino acids. Germline lookup yields CDR1 LGHNA and CDR2 YNFKEQ. In the study's own analysis: From reference gene primer amplification, estimates of nucleated cell counts were derived. Data came from immunoSEQ multiplex PCR; TCRdb stores just in-frame clones and leaves some out. V and J calls and clone size are those listed in that table; D and trimming were worked out from the DNA. The sample includes fewer than 150,000 clones, 80% to 90% seen only once; the top ten take approximately 3.3%. The chain uses TRBV4-2 and TRBJ2-5; 9 bases fit TRBD2. The sequence derives from a woman aged 55 to 70 with acute or convalescent COVID-19. The sample consisted of peripheral blood. The CDR3 reads CASSQAAGGPGETQYF. The CDR3 bases are TGTGCCAGCAGCCAAGCGGCGGGAGGGCCGGGTGAGACCCAGTACTTC.